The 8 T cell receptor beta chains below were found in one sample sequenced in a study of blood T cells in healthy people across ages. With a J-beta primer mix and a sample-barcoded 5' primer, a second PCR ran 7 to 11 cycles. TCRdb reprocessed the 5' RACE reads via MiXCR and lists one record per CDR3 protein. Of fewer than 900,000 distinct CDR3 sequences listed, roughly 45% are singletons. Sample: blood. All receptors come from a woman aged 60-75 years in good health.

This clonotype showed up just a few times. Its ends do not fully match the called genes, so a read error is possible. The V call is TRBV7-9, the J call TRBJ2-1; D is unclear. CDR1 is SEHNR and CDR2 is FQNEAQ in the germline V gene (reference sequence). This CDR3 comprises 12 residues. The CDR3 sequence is CASTLSMDEQFF. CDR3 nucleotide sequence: TGTGCCAGCACCTTATCCATGGATGAGCAGTTCTTC.

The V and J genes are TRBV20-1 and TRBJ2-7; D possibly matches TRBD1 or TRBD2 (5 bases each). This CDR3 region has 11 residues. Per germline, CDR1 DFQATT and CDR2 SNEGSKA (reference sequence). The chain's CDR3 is CSPGGRYEQYF. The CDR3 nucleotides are TGCAGCCCTGGGGGACGTTACGAGCAGTACTTC.

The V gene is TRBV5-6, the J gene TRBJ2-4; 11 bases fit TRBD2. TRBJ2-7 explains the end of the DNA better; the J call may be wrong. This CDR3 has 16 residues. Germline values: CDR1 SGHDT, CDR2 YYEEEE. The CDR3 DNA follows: TGTGCCAGCAGCTTGGCCAATACTAGCGGGAGCGACGAGCAGTACTTC. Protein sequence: CASSLANTSGSDEQYF.

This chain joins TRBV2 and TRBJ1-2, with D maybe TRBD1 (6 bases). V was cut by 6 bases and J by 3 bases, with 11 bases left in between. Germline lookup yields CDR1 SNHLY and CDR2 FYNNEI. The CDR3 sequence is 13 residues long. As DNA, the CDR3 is TGTGCCAGCAGGACAGGTTGGGACTATGGCTACACCTTC. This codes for CASRTGWDYGYTF.

For the CDR3, the DNA is TGTGCCAGCAGCCGGACAGGGGTAACCGACGGCTACACCTTC. Translating it yields CASSRTGVTDGYTF. The chain employs TRBV7-9 and TRBJ1-2; TRBD1 matches at 9 bases. This CDR3 is 14 amino acids long. Germline assignment: CDR1 SEHNR and CDR2 FQNEAQ (reference sequence). Germline trimming cut 5 bases from V and 8 bases from J; bases unmatched to any gene: 9.

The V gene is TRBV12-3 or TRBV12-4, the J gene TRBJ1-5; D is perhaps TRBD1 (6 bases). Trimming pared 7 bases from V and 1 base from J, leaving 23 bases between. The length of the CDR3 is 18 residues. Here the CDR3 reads CASTGGTGGTESNQPQHF. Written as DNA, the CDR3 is TGTGCCAGCACCGGTGGGACGGGGGGCACTGAGAGCAATCAGCCCCAGCATTTT.

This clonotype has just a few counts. The CDR3 sequence: CASSLGWAPPNTEAFF. As DNA, the CDR3 is TGTGCCAGCAGCTTAGGTTGGGCCCCGCCGAACACTGAAGCTTTCTTT. The chain joins TRBV11-2 to TRBJ1-1; no clear D. The germline CDR1 and CDR2 sequences are SGHAT and FQNNGV. The CDR3 has 16 residues. V was trimmed by 1 base and J by 1 base, leaving 13 bases between them.

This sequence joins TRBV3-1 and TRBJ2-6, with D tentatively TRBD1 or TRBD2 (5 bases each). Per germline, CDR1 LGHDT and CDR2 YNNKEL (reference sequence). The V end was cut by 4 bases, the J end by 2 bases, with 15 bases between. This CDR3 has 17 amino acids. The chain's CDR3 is CASSPLGAEAGANVLTF. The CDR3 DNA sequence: TGTGCCAGCAGCCCCCTCGGGGCAGAGGCTGGGGCCAACGTCCTGACTTTC.